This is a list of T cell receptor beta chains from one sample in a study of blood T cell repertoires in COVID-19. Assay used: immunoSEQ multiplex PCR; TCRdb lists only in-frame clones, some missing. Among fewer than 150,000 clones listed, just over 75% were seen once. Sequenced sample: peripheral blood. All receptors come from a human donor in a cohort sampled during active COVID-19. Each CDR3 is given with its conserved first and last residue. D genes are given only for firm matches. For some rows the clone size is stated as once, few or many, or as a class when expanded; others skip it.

TGTGCCAACAGTGGGACAGGCAGAGCTAACTATGGCTACACCTTC CANSGTGRANYGYTF . TRBD1 TRBJ1-2 TRBV28
TGTGCCAGCAGCTTTGGGGCACAGGGTTCAGGCACTGAAGCTTTCTTT CASSFGAQGSGTEAFF . . TRBJ1-1 TRBV5-4
TGCGCCAGCAGAGACAGTTTCTCTGGAAACACCATATATTTT CASRDSFSGNTIYF few . TRBJ1-3 TRBV5-1
TGTGCCAGTAGTGCCTACAGGGGGGAAAAAGAGACCCAGTACTTC CASSAYRGEKETQYF . TRBD1 TRBJ2-5 TRBV19
TGTGCCAGCTCACCACGCAGGGAGGGCTACGAGCAGTACTTC CASSPRREGYEQYF once TRBD2 TRBJ2-7 TRBV18
TGTGCCTGGAGTTCCGGGACAGAGGGAGCTGAAGCTTTCTTT CAWSSGTEGAEAFF . TRBD1 TRBJ1-1 TRBV30
TGTGCCAGCAGCGAGCGACCTACCAAGAGACCCCAGTACTTC CASSERPTKRPQYF . . TRBJ2-5 TRBV11-2
TGTGCCATCAGTGAGGTGACAGGGCCCGCAGATACGCAGTATTTT CAISEVTGPADTQYF . TRBD1 TRBJ2-3 TRBV10-3
TGTGCCAGCAGCCCGACAGGGGGCTATCAGCCCCAGCATTTT CASSPTGGYQPQHF . TRBD1 TRBJ1-5 TRBV3-1/TRBV3-2
TGCAGCGTTGAACCAGGAGGCGGAGGCACTGAAGCTTTCTTT CSVEPGGGGTEAFF . . TRBJ1-1 TRBV29-1
TGTGCCAGTAGTATAGGTGGGGGGGCCCGAGAGACCCAGTACTTC CASSIGGGARETQYF . . TRBJ2-5 TRBV19
TGTGCCAGTAGTAGACTTCGGGCTAGCGGGGTGATAGCCAAAAACATTCAGTACTTC CASSRLRASGVIAKNIQYF . TRBD2 TRBJ2-4 TRBV19
TGTGCCAGCAGCTGGGGGCGGACTGAAGCTTTCTTT CASSWGRTEAFF . . TRBJ1-1 TRBV5-6
TGTGCCAGCAGTTACTCAGCCCGTCCTGAAGCTTTCTTT CASSYSARPEAFF . . TRBJ1-1 TRBV6-2/TRBV6-3
TGCACCAGCTGCCTCCCGGGACAGGGAAAGGAAAAACTGTTTTTT CTSCLPGQGKEKLFF . . TRBJ1-4 TRBV1
TGCGCCAGCAGCCAGGACAGTGGTCCCTCTGGAAACACCATATATTTT CASSQDSGPSGNTIYF . . TRBJ1-3 TRBV4-1
TGTGCCACCAGCGAGGCTAGCGGGGGAGTGAGGAATGAGCAGTTCTTC CATSEASGGVRNEQFF . TRBD2 TRBJ2-1 TRBV15
TGTGCCAGCAGCTTAGACGGTACCTACGAGCAGTACTTC CASSLDGTYEQYF . . TRBJ2-7 TRBV13
TGTGCCAGCAGTGATGATTGGGAGGGAAGTAATGGCTACACCTTC CASSDDWEGSNGYTF . . TRBJ1-2 TRBV6-4
TGTGCCAGCAGTTTGAACAGCCACTATGGCTACACCTTC CASSLNSHYGYTF . . TRBJ1-2 TRBV12-3/TRBV12-4
TGTGCCAGTAGTAGCGACAAGTACTATGGCTACACCTTC CASSSDKYYGYTF once . TRBJ1-2 TRBV19
TGTGCCAGCAGCGCCGGGGGGCCAGAGACCCAGTACTTC CASSAGGPETQYF . . TRBJ2-5 TRBV7-7
TGTGCCAGCAGCTCTACTATACTTAGCACAGATACGCAGTATTTT CASSSTILSTDTQYF . . TRBJ2-3 TRBV7-3
TGTGCCATCAGTAGAGACAATAATTCACCCCTCCACTTT CAISRDNNSPLHF . . TRBJ1-6 TRBV10-3
TGTGCCAGCAGCCCGGACAGGATACAAGAGACCCAGTACTTC CASSPDRIQETQYF . TRBD1 TRBJ2-5 TRBV27
TGCGCCAGCAGTCAACCCAGGGGGAAGAACACCGGGGAGCTGTTTTTT CASSQPRGKNTGELFF . TRBD1 TRBJ2-2 TRBV23-1
TGTGCCAGCAGCGTAGATGTAGCGGGGGCCGGTCGCCTCGAGCAGTACTTC CASSVDVAGAGRLEQYF . TRBD2 TRBJ2-7 TRBV9
TGTGCCAGCAGTTTACCGGGCTCTGGAAACACCATATATTTT CASSLPGSGNTIYF once . TRBJ1-3 TRBV28
TGTGCCAGCAGCTCACAGAGCTTCTATGGCTACACCTTC CASSSQSFYGYTF once . TRBJ1-2 TRBV5-6
TGTGCCTGGAGTGTACTAAGGGACAGCGGGGGCTACGAGCAGTACTTC CAWSVLRDSGGYEQYF . . TRBJ2-7 TRBV30
TGTGCCAGCAGCTTGGGGGCAGGCGCAGGGTTGACCTACGAGCAGTACTTC CASSLGAGAGLTYEQYF . . TRBJ2-7 TRBV5-5
TGTGCCAGCAGCTTAATGGGACTACAGAACACTGAAGCTTTCTTT CASSLMGLQNTEAFF . . TRBJ1-1 TRBV7-8
TGTGCCAGCAGCCGTATCAACAGGGGAGACTACGAGCAGTACTTC CASSRINRGDYEQYF . TRBD1 TRBJ2-7 TRBV3-1/TRBV3-2
TGTGCCAGCAGTCTAGAGAGGGACACTGAAGCTTTCTTT CASSLERDTEAFF few . TRBJ1-1 TRBV7-9
TGTGCCAGCAGCGGGAACAGGGGGGGGAACACTGAAGCTTTCTTT CASSGNRGGNTEAFF few TRBD1 TRBJ1-1 TRBV5-4
TGTGCCGTTCCTCAAGGGACAGGGAACACCGGGGAGCTGTTTTTT CAVPQGTGNTGELFF . TRBD1 TRBJ2-2 TRBV28
TGTGCCAGCAGCTTCTTCCGGGGTGAAGACGAGCAGTACTTC CASSFFRGEDEQYF . . TRBJ2-7 TRBV7-9
TGTGCCATCAGTGAGTCATTTGGCGGGGGGGGCACAGATACGCAGTATTTT CAISESFGGGGTDTQYF . TRBD2 TRBJ2-3 TRBV10-3
TGTGCCAGTAGTTCAGGACAGGGGATCTCCTACGAGCAGTACTTC CASSSGQGISYEQYF . TRBD1 TRBJ2-7 TRBV19
TGCGCCAGCAGACGCACCGACACGAACACTGAAGCTTTCTTT CASRRTDTNTEAFF . . TRBJ1-1 TRBV10-2
TGTGCCAGCAGTGAAGCCGGGACAGGGGGCCGGGGCACCGGGGAGCTGTTTTTT CASSEAGTGGRGTGELFF few TRBD1 TRBJ2-2 TRBV6-1
TGTGCCAGCAGCTTACGTACAGGGGGCGGTTCGGCTAGCGGACTTCTCCGGGAGACCCAGTACTTC CASSLRTGGGSASGLLRETQYF . TRBD1 TRBJ2-5 TRBV7-8
TGTGCCAGCAGGAGACAGGGGGCCGGGGGCAATCAGCCCCAGCATTTT CASRRQGAGGNQPQHF few TRBD1 TRBJ1-5 TRBV2